The clone carrying this T cell receptor (beta chain) was counted only a few times. These data belong to a study of identical twins' blood T cells. With V trimmed by 2 bases and J by 2 bases, 7 bases remained unmatched. Germline V gives CDR1 SGHKS, CDR2 YYEKEE (reference sequence). The CDR3 covers 16 residues. TCRdb analysed the 5' RACE reads with MiXCR anew, one entry per CDR3 protein. The sample contains roughly 380,000 distinct CDR3 sequences, approximately 30% of which appear only once. Sequences were obtained from PBMCs. This sequence was found in a woman aged 18 to 55 in good health. The chain combines TRBV5-5 with TRBJ1-5; TRBD1 agrees at 7 bases. The DNA of the CDR3 is TGTGCCAGCAGCTTAAGAGGGGGCATGGGCAATCAGCCCCAGCATTTT. Translated: CASSLRGGMGNQPQHF. The full variable domain, with the rest looked up from reference TRBV5-5 and TRBJ1-5, is DAGVTQSPTHLIKTRGQQVTLRCSPISGHKSVSWYQQVLGQGPQFIFQYYEKEERGRGNFPDRFSARQFPNYSSELNVNALLLGDSALYLCASSLRGGMGNQPQHFGDGTRLSIL.